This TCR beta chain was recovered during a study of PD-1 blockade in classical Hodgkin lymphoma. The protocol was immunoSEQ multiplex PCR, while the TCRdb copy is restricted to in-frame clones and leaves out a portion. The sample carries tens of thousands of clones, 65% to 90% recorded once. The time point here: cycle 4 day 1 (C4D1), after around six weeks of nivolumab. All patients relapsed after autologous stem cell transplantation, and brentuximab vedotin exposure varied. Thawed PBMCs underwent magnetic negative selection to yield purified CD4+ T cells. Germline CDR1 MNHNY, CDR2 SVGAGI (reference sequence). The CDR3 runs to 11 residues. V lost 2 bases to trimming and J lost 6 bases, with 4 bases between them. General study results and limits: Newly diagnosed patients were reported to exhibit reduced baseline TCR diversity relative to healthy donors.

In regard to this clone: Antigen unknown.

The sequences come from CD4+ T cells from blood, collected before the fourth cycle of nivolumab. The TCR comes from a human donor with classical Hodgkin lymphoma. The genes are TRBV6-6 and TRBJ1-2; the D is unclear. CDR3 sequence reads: CASSYVNGYTF. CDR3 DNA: TGTGCCAGCAGTTACGTAAATGGCTACACCTTC.